The sequence of this T cell receptor beta chain was determined in a study of shared clonotypes between healthy human individuals. V was cut by 4 bases and J by 5 bases, with 21 bases left in between. Germline CDR1 is SNHLY and CDR2 is FYNNEI. This CDR3 contains 17 residues. Data came from immunoSEQ multiplex PCR; TCRdb stores just in-frame clones and leaves some out. The table includes more than 1.2 million clones, about 98.5% detected once. The sample comprised naive CD4+ T cells sorted from blood. As to subset: CD45RA+ positively selected. The rearrangement links TRBV2 to TRBJ2-1; D may be TRBD1 (6 bases). The sequence came from a man aged 30-40 years in good health. CDR3 protein: CASSAQIQGIFHNEQFF. CDR3 bases: TGTGCCAGCAGTGCACAGATCCAGGGGATCTTCCACAATGAGCAGTTCTTC.